The 21 T cell receptor beta chains listed next were all sequenced from one sample in a study of regulatory T cells in long-lasting Graves disease. Time point: persistent/refractory GD, antithyroid drugs over 5 years with positive TRAb. Extracted PBMC RNA gave rise to the TCR library. According to the study, TCR beta libraries were built with iRepertoire HTBI primers and CDR3-region Arm-PCR. Each CDR3 protein is one row after TCRdb ran MiXCR on the multiplex PCR reads. In the table there are about 450,000 distinct CDR3 sequences, 20% to 25% of which are singletons. The source was peripheral blood mononuclear cells (PBMCs), collected when the disease was refractory, from a patient treated with antithyroid drugs. The receptors were sampled from a female donor with Graves disease.

This clonotype has just a few counts. The gene calls are TRBV6-1 and TRBJ1-4, with TRBD1 identical over 9 bases. Germline CDR1 and CDR2: MNHNS and SASEGT. J gave up 4 bases and V 5 bases, and 5 bases lay outside the gene matches. The CDR3 has 15 residues. CDR3 sequence reads: CASSPGQGINEKLFF. CDR3 nucleotides: TGTGCCAGCAGTCCGGGACAGGGAATTAATGAAAAACTGTTTTTT.

This clonotype was counted many times. The chain links TRBV10-2 to TRBJ2-5, with 8 bases lining up with TRBD2. The CDR3 consists of 14 residues. Germline V CDR1 and CDR2: WSHSY, SAAADI. V lost 6 bases to trimming and J lost 4 bases; unmatched junction nucleotides: 7. The CDR3 loop is CASSHTTSAETQYF. In DNA form, the CDR3 reads TGCGCCAGCAGCCACACGACTAGCGCAGAGACCCAGTACTTC.

The sample holds a few counts of this clonotype. The CDR3 region has the DNA TGTGCCAGTAGTACCCGCGGGACAGGGAATCAGCCCCAGCATTTT. It yields the protein CASSTRGTGNQPQHF. V is TRBV19 and J is TRBJ1-5, with 9 bases fitting TRBD1. CDR1 and CDR2 (germline): LNHDA, SQIVND (reference sequence). This CDR3 is built from 15 residues. The V gene end was trimmed by 4 bases and the J gene end by 4 bases; junction bases not matched to a gene: 5.

This clonotype has ten or more counts. This chain uses TRBV28 with TRBJ1-1; no definite D call. The CDR3 loop spans 14 amino acids. Deletions cut 2 bases from V and 1 base from J, with 8 bases between. Germline CDR1 and CDR2: MDHEN and SYDVKM. The CDR3 sequence is CASSLVGTNTEAFF. DNA of the CDR3: TGTGCCAGCAGTTTAGTTGGAACGAACACTGAAGCTTTCTTT. Filled out from reference TRBV28 and TRBJ1-1, the complete variable domain reads DVKVTQSSRYLVKRTGEKVFLECVQDMDHENMFWYRQDPGLGLRLIYFSYDVKMKEKGDIPEGYSVSREKKERFSLILESASTNQTSMYLCASSLVGTNTEAFFGQGTRLTVV.

The CDR3 DNA reads TGCGCCAGCAGCTTCACGACGGGGGAGACCCAGTACTTC. Encoded protein: CASSFTTGETQYF. The chain carries TRBV5-1 and TRBJ2-5, with a possible D match to TRBD2 (5 bases). Germline loops: CDR1 SGHRS, CDR2 YFSETQ. The CDR3 length is 13 residues. Trimming took off 2 bases at V and 5 bases at J, with 10 bases between the two ends.

This clonotype came up a few times. The chain joins TRBV2 to TRBJ1-2; unclear D gene. CDR3 size: 13 residues. CDR1 and CDR2 from the germline V gene are SNHLY and FYNNEI. V gave up 5 bases and J gave up 7 bases, with 14 bases separating them. This chain's CDR3 is CASSSSGLCGYTF. CDR3 DNA sequence: TGTGCCAGCAGTTCCTCAGGCCTCTGTGGCTACACCTTC.

The chain recombines TRBV12-3 or TRBV12-4 with TRBJ2-1; D unresolved. This CDR3 has 15 residues. Trimming cost V 5 bases and J 9 bases, with 20 bases left between them. The CDR3 is CASSTTSGWWGEQFF. CDR3 nucleotide sequence: TGTGCCAGCAGTACTACATCCGGGTGGTGGGGTGAGCAGTTCTTC.

This clonotype was counted only a few times. The chain employs TRBV25-1 and TRBJ2-7; TRBD1 matches 7 bases. J was trimmed by 5 bases and V by 2 bases; bases with no gene match: 9. The CDR3 loop spans 15 amino acids. Per germline, CDR1 MGHDK and CDR2 SYGVNS. CDR3 sequence reads: CASSEAGTGVNEQYF. DNA of the CDR3: TGTGCCAGCAGTGAAGCCGGAACAGGGGTGAACGAGCAGTACTTC.

Only a few counts were recorded for this clonotype. The chain is built from TRBV29-1 and TRBJ1-2, with TRBD1 as a possible D gene (6 bases). V dropped 6 bases and J dropped 4 bases, with 21 bases sitting between them. The V gene's germline CDR1 is SQVTM and CDR2 ANQGSEA. The CDR3 consists of 15 residues. CDR3 loop: CSVERGQSISYGYTF. The CDR3 DNA sequence: TGCAGCGTAGAACGAGGACAGTCAATTTCCTATGGCTACACCTTC.

This clonotype has a count of ten or more. CDR3 sequence reads: CASSYSGGKSSYEQYF. CDR3 DNA sequence: TGTGCCAGCAGTTACTCCGGCGGGAAGAGCTCCTACGAGCAGTACTTC. The chain has TRBV6-5 and TRBJ2-7, with a possible D match to TRBD2 (6 bases). CDR1 is MNHEY, CDR2 SVGAGI, per germline. CDR3 size: 16 residues. The V gene lost 0 bases and the J gene lost 0 bases, with 12 bases spanning the gap.

This clonotype appeared a few times. The genes are TRBV12-3 or TRBV12-4 and TRBJ2-2; 7 nucleotides match TRBD1. The V segment lost 7 bases and the J segment 5 bases; nucleotides outside the gene matches: 7. The CDR3 is 14 residues long. The CDR3 protein is CASTLTGTTGELFF. For the CDR3, the DNA is TGTGCCAGCACCTTGACAGGGACGACCGGGGAGCTGTTTTTT.

This clonotype was observed a few times. The chain joins TRBV19 to TRBJ1-2; TRBD1 agrees at 8 bases. V lost 5 bases and J lost 3; bases outside the gene matches: 8. In germline, CDR1 is LNHDA, CDR2 SQIVND (reference sequence). The CDR3 has 15 residues. The CDR3 nucleotides read TGTGCCAGTAGTTCGAGGACAGGGTTGTACTATGGCTACACCTTC. Amino acid sequence: CASSSRTGLYYGYTF. Based on the CDR3 plus reference TRBV19 and TRBJ1-2, the full variable domain is DGGITQSPKYLFRKEGQNVTLSCEQNLNHDAMYWYRQDPGQGLRLIYYSQIVNDFQKGDIAEGYSVSREKKESFPLTVTSAQKNPTAFYLCASSSRTGLYYGYTFGSGTRLTVV.

This clonotype was seen only a few times. V and J are TRBV7-9 and TRBJ1-2, with no clear D. Germline lookup yields CDR1 SEHNR and CDR2 FQNEAQ (reference sequence). CDR3 length: 15 amino acids. V was clipped by 1 base and J by 4 bases, with 13 bases between them. The CDR3 bases are TGTGCCAGCAGCTTAGATATCGGGGAAGCCTATGGCTACACCTTC. It translates to CASSLDIGEAYGYTF.

This clonotype was seen a few times. CDR3 in amino acids: CASSLSRGTGSYEQYF. DNA for the CDR3: TGCGCCAGCAGCTTGTCGCGGGGCACAGGGTCCTACGAGCAGTACTTC. This chain uses TRBV5-1 with TRBJ2-7, with D tentatively TRBD1 or TRBD2 (6 bases each). Germline CDR1 reads SGHRS; CDR2 reads YFSETQ. The ends were cut back, 1 base at V and 1 base at J, with 15 bases in the middle. The CDR3 spans 16 residues.

The table lists this clonotype with a few counts. The chain employs TRBV15 and TRBJ1-2, with D maybe TRBD1 (6 bases). Looked up from germline, CDR1 is LNHNV and CDR2 is YYDKDF (reference sequence). The CDR3 extends over 16 amino acids. V was cut by 4 bases and J by 1 base, with 16 bases left in between. CDR3 sequence reads: CATSKGIRTDNYGYTF. In DNA form, the CDR3 reads TGTGCCACCAGCAAAGGAATTAGGACAGATAACTATGGCTACACCTTC.

This clonotype was seen repeatedly, ten times or more. The chain couples TRBV28 to TRBJ2-7; TRBD2 aligns across 9 bases. CDR1 and CDR2 from the germline V gene are MDHEN and SYDVKM. The length of the CDR3 is 13 residues. V was pared by 5 bases and J by 3 bases, with 2 bases of the junction left unmatched. CDR3 protein: CASSMTSGYEQYF. The CDR3 nucleotides are TGTGCCAGCAGTATGACTAGCGGCTACGAGCAGTACTTC.

V gene TRBV5-1 combines with J gene TRBJ1-2, with no clear D. The CDR3 sequence is 15 residues long. Germline CDR1 reads SGHRS; CDR2 reads YFSETQ. V was trimmed by 2 bases and J by 5 bases, leaving 16 bases between them. CDR3 amino acids: CASSFVSRDPYGYTF. In DNA form, the CDR3 reads TGCGCCAGCAGCTTTGTTTCAAGGGATCCGTATGGCTACACCTTC.

Points on this clonotype: Since a much larger clone is just one base distant, this may be a read error. This chain uses TRBV27 with TRBJ1-2; no clear D gene. This CDR3 is 14 amino acids long. In germline, CDR1 is MNHEY, CDR2 SMNVEV (reference sequence). V was cut by 5 bases and J by 4 bases, with 14 bases left in between. As DNA, the CDR3 is TGTGCCAGCAGTGCCCTAAGAGGGAGCTATGGCTACACCTTC. Protein: CASSALRGSYGYTF.

V is TRBV6-2 or TRBV6-3 and J is TRBJ1-1; 7 nucleotides line up with TRBD1. V was clipped by 0 bases and J by 0 bases; unmatched bases: 10. The CDR3 consists of 18 residues. CDR1 is MNHEY, CDR2 SVGEGT, per germline. The CDR3 region is CASSYSRTGSQMNTEAFF. CDR3 bases: TGTGCCAGCAGTTACTCAAGGACAGGCTCGCAGATGAACACTGAAGCTTTCTTT.

The chain employs TRBV15 and TRBJ2-5; D ambiguous. The CDR3 has 11 residues. The V gene lost 4 bases and the J gene lost 5 bases, with 5 bases spanning the gap. CDR1 is LNHNV and CDR2 is YYDKDF in the germline V gene (reference sequence). The DNA of the CDR3 is TGTGCCACCAGCAATGCGGAGACCCAGTACTTC. This encodes CATSNAETQYF.

This clonotype was seen repeatedly, ten times or more. The chain has TRBV7-2 and TRBJ2-5; TRBD2 matches 13 bases. From germline, CDR1 is SGHTA and CDR2 FQGNSA. The CDR3 runs to 20 residues. Trimming took 0 bases from V and 5 from J; bases not matched to a gene: 15. The CDR3 protein is CASSLAGTSGKRLLWETQYF. The CDR3 region has the DNA TGTGCCAGCAGCTTAGCGGGGACTAGCGGGAAAAGGCTGCTTTGGGAGACCCAGTACTTC.